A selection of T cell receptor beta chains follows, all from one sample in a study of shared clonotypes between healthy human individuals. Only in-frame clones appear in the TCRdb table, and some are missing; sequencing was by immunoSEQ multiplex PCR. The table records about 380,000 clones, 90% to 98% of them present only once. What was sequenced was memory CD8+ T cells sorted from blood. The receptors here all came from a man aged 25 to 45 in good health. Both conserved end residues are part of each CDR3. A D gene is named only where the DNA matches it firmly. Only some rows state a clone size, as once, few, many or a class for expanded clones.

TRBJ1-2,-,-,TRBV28,CASSSYGYTF,TGTGCCAGCAGTTCCTATGGCTACACCTTC
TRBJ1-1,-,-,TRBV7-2,CASSLVGWTANTEAFF,TGTGCCAGCAGCTTAGTGGGCTGGACAGCGAACACTGAAGCTTTCTTT
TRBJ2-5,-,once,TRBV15,CATSRDFQETQYF,TGTGCCACCAGCAGGGACTTCCAAGAGACCCAGTACTTC
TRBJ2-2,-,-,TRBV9,CASSVAQGGTGELFF,TGTGCCAGCAGCGTAGCTCAGGGAGGCACCGGGGAGCTGTTTTTT
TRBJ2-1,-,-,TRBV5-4,CASSLSRHNEQFF,TGTGCCAGCAGCTTGTCCCGTCACAATGAGCAGTTCTTC
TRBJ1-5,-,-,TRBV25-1,CASSEFGGNQPQHF,TGTGCCAGCAGTGAGTTCGGGGGCAATCAGCCCCAGCATTTT
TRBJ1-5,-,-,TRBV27,CASRPRGYSNQPQHF,TGTGCCAGCCGCCCTCGGGGATATAGCAATCAGCCCCAGCATTTT
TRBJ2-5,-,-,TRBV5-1,CASSLEQGEKTQYF,TGCGCCAGCAGCTTGGAACAGGGTGAAAAGACCCAGTACTTC
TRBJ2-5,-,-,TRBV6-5,CASSYTRVQTQYF,TGTGCCAGCAGTTACACCCGAGTGCAGACCCAGTACTTC
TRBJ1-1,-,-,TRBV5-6,CASSLRWLGSTEAFF,TGTGCCAGCAGCCTGAGGTGGCTGGGGAGCACTGAAGCTTTCTTT
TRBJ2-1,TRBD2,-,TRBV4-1,CASSQSPGLAGVSAYNEQFF,TGCGCCAGCAGCCAATCACCCGGACTAGCGGGAGTCAGCGCTTACAATGAGCAGTTCTTC
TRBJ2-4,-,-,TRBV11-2,CASSLSAGAKNIQYF,TGTGCCAGCAGCTTAAGCGCGGGGGCCAAAAACATTCAGTACTTC
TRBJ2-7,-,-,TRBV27,CASSSETRGYYEQYF,TGTGCCAGCAGCTCCGAGACAAGGGGTTATTACGAGCAGTACTTC
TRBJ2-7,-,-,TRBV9,CASSVESGWGNPYEQYF,TGTGCCAGCAGCGTAGAATCGGGGTGGGGTAACCCCTACGAGCAGTACTTC
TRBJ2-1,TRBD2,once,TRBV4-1,CASSQASLAGVYNEQFF,TGCGCCAGCAGCCAAGCCTCCCTAGCGGGAGTGTACAATGAGCAGTTCTTC
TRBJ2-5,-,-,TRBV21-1,CASSKEGQPGQQETQYF,TGTGCCAGCAGCAAAGAAGGGCAACCGGGACAGCAAGAGACCCAGTACTTC
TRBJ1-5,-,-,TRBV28,CASRLPSNQPQHF,TGTGCCAGCAGGCTTCCTAGCAATCAGCCCCAGCATTTT
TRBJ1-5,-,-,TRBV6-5,CASSYTGSNQPQHF,TGTGCCAGCAGTTACACGGGTAGCAATCAGCCCCAGCATTTT
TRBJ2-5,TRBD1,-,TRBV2,CASSPISTGFTQETQYF,TGTGCCAGCAGCCCAATCTCGACAGGGTTCACCCAAGAGACCCAGTACTTC
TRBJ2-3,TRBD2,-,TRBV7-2,CASSLAGLAGGPGDTQYF,TGTGCCAGCAGCTTAGCCGGACTAGCGGGAGGGCCAGGCGATACGCAGTATTTT
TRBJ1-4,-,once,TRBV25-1,CASSPTLAGLHEKLFF,TGTGCCAGCAGCCCAACCCTCGCAGGCCTACATGAAAAACTGTTTTTT
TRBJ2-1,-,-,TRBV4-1,CASSQVSGNRESYNEQFF,TGCGCCAGCAGCCAAGTGTCGGGGAACAGGGAGAGCTACAATGAGCAGTTCTTC
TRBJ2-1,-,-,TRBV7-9,CASNNPGDSSYNEQFF,TGTGCCAGCAACAACCCCGGGGATAGCTCCTACAATGAGCAGTTCTTC
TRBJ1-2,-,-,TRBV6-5,CASSSVQTDGYTF,TGTGCCAGCAGTTCCGTGCAGACAGATGGCTACACCTTC
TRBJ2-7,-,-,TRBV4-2,CASSQGGGSYEQYF,TGTGCCAGCAGCCAAGGTGGGGGCTCCTACGAGCAGTACTTC
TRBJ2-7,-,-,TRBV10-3,CAIGGVPYEQYF,TGTGCCATCGGGGGTGTGCCCTACGAGCAGTACTTC
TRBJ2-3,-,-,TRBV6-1,CASSPAGGPPDTQYF,TGTGCCAGCAGTCCAGCCGGAGGGCCCCCAGATACGCAGTATTTT
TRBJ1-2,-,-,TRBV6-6,CASIRTVGRYGYTF,TGTGCCAGCATTCGGACAGTAGGACGATATGGCTACACCTTC
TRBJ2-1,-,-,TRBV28,CASSLFPKRLGGANEQFF,TGTGCCAGCAGTTTATTCCCAAAACGTCTAGGAGGGGCCAATGAGCAGTTCTTC
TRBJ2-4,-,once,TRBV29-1,CSANRGKNIQYF,TGCAGCGCCAATCGGGGCAAAAACATTCAGTACTTC
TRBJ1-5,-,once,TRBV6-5,CASRRGNQPQHF,TGTGCCAGCAGGAGGGGTAATCAGCCCCAGCATTTT
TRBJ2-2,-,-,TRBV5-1,CASSFATGELFF,TGCGCCAGCAGCTTTGCCACCGGGGAGCTGTTTTTT
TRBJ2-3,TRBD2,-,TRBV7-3,CASSLGLATDTQYF,TGTGCCAGCAGCTTAGGACTAGCGACAGATACGCAGTATTTT
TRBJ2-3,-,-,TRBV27,CASSLSSGPDTQYF,TGTGCCAGCAGTTTATCATCAGGGCCAGATACGCAGTATTTT
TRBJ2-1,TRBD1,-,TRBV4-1,CASSQGVIQGTGRNEQFF,TGCGCCAGCAGCCAAGGGGTTATTCAGGGGACAGGGCGGAATGAGCAGTTCTTC
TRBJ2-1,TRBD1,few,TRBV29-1,CSVAGQGASDPLNEQFF,TGCAGCGTTGCGGGACAGGGGGCGTCGGATCCCTTGAATGAGCAGTTCTTC
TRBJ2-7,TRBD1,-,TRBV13,CASSPRTGPPYEQYF,TGTGCCAGCAGCCCGAGGACAGGCCCTCCCTACGAGCAGTACTTC
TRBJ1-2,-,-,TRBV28,CASSPIPHRSDNYGYTF,TGTGCCAGCAGTCCAATCCCACACAGGTCCGATAACTATGGCTACACCTTC
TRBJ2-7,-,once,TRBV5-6,CASSLVPYEQYF,TGTGCCAGCAGCTTGGTTCCCTACGAGCAGTACTTC
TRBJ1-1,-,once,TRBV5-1,CASSLVLGAVNTEAFF,TGCGCCAGCAGCTTGGTTTTGGGGGCAGTGAACACTGAAGCTTTCTTT
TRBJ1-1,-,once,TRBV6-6,CASRQGTEAFF,TGTGCCAGCAGACAGGGCACTGAAGCTTTCTTT
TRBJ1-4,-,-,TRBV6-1,CASSEAGEKLFF,TGTGCCAGCAGTGAAGCTGGAGAAAAACTGTTTTTT
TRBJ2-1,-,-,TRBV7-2,CASSFFRRYYNEQFF,TGTGCCAGCAGCTTCTTTCGCCGGTACTACAATGAGCAGTTCTTC
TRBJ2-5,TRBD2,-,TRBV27,CASRLAGGPGETQYF,TGTGCCAGCAGGTTAGCGGGAGGGCCAGGAGAGACCCAGTACTTC
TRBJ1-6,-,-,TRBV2,CASSDRGSYNSPLHF,TGTGCCAGCAGTGATCGGGGCTCCTATAATTCACCCCTCCACTTT
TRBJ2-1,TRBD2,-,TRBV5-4,CASSSPEWTSEGEQFF,TGTGCCAGCAGCTCCCCGGAATGGACTAGTGAGGGGGAGCAGTTCTTC
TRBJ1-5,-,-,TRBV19,CASSKYRNPSNQPQHF,TGTGCCAGTAGTAAGTATCGAAACCCTAGCAATCAGCCCCAGCATTTT
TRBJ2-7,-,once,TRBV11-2,CASSLRPGSYEQYF,TGTGCCAGCAGCTTACGTCCAGGGTCCTACGAGCAGTACTTC
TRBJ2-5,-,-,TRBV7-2,CASSLGWPSQETQYF,TGTGCCAGCAGCTTAGGATGGCCGAGTCAAGAGACCCAGTACTTC
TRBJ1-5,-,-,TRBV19,CASSRHREGPQHF,TGTGCCAGTAGCCGACACAGGGAGGGGCCCCAGCATTTT
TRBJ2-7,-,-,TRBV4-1,CASSQVGRGGYEQYF,TGCGCCAGCAGCCAAGTTGGCAGGGGTGGCTACGAGCAGTACTTC
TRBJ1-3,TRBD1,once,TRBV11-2,CASRPTGVLGNTIYF,TGTGCCAGCAGACCGACAGGGGTACTGGGAAACACCATATATTTT
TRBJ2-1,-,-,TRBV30,CAWLAIRYRRSYNEQFF,TGTGCCTGGCTAGCGATCAGGTACCGTCGTTCCTACAATGAGCAGTTCTTC
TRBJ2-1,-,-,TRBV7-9,CASSLGEANYNEQFF,TGTGCCAGCAGCTTAGGGGAGGCCAACTACAATGAGCAGTTCTTC
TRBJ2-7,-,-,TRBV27,CASSLRESSYEQYF,TGTGCCAGCAGTTTAAGGGAGAGCTCCTACGAGCAGTACTTC